Below, 21 T cell receptor beta chains from the same sample are listed, as sequenced in a study of identical twins (dated by TCRdb to the mid-2010s). Libraries were constructed by 5' RACE. The instrument given in TCRdb is Illumina HiSeq 2000. The public reads were reanalyzed by TCRdb: fastp trimming at Q25, MiXCR alignment, in-frame beta chains only. All rows with the same CDR3 protein become a single entry with the most common DNA and genes. In this sample the table shows some 500,000 distinct CDR3 sequences, 14% of which occur a single time. Approximately 0.9% of the sample is held by the ten biggest clonotypes. The data also belong to a second study, concerning yellow fever vaccine responses in identical twins.

The sequenced material came from CD4+ T cells sorted from blood. The origin of the receptors is a woman younger than 30 in good health.

This clonotype was seen only once. V usage is TRBV20-1 and J usage is TRBJ2-3; possibly TRBD2 for D (5 bases). Germline assignment: CDR1 DFQATT and CDR2 SNEGSKA (reference sequence). With 3 bases removed from V and 0 bases from J, the gap between germline ends came to 13 bases. CDR3 length equals 15 residues. The DNA for the CDR3 is TGCAGTGCTAGCTTGTCTAGCTTAAGCACAGATACGCAGTATTTT. Its translation is CSASLSSLSTDTQYF.

This clonotype was counted only a few times. The rearrangement uses TRBV2 and TRBJ2-3; D is possibly TRBD1 (5 bases). The CDR3 runs 19 residues. V was pared by 3 bases and J by 0 bases, with 22 bases between. Germline values: CDR1 SNHLY, CDR2 FYNNEI. The chain's CDR3 is CASSEKGPQTAPSTDTQYF. CDR3 nucleotide sequence: TGTGCCAGCAGTGAGAAAGGACCTCAGACAGCCCCTAGCACAGATACGCAGTATTTT. Together with reference TRBV2 and TRBJ2-3, the CDR3 gives the full variable domain: EPEVTQTPSHQVTQMGQEVILRCVPISNHLYFYWYRQILGQKVEFLVSFYNNEISEKSEIFDDQFSVERPDGSNFTLKIRSTKLEDSAMYFCASSEKGPQTAPSTDTQYFGPGTRLTVL.

This clonotype was seen a few times. V and J are TRBV29-1 and TRBJ1-1; D uncertain. V was trimmed by 8 bases and J by 5 bases, leaving 21 bases between them. Per the germline V gene, CDR1 is SQVTM and CDR2 is ANQGSEA. The CDR3 is 14 amino acids. The CDR3 is CSSTLGSATTEAFF. CDR3 nucleotides: TGCAGCTCAACCCTAGGGAGCGCAACGACTGAAGCTTTCTTT.

This clonotype was detected ten times or more. V is TRBV29-1 and J is TRBJ2-1; D unresolved. V was clipped by 6 bases and J by 8 bases, with 14 bases between them. Germline loops: CDR1 SQVTM, CDR2 ANQGSEA. This CDR3 is built from 12 residues. CDR3 bases: TGCAGCGTAGTAGGGAAATCGGATGAGCAGTTCTTC. Translation: CSVVGKSDEQFF.

This clonotype was detected a few times. The rearrangement links TRBV12-3 or TRBV12-4 to TRBJ1-2; possibly TRBD1 for D (5 bases). The V gene lost 5 bases and the J gene lost 4 bases, with 14 bases spanning the gap. The CDR3 has 14 amino acids. Here the CDR3 DNA reads TGTGCCAGCAGTCCGGACATTCCGCCCTATGGCTACACCTTC. This encodes CASSPDIPPYGYTF.

A few counts support this clonotype. V is TRBV5-6 and J is TRBJ2-3, with D tentatively TRBD2 (6 bases). This CDR3 is 16 amino acids long. The V end was cut by 3 bases, the J end by 6 bases, with 20 bases between. Germline V gives CDR1 SGHDT, CDR2 YYEEEE. CDR3 sequence (DNA): TGTGCCAGCAGCTCAGAGCGGGCGGCCCATGTGGATACGCAGTATTTT. This encodes CASSSERAAHVDTQYF.

This clonotype was recorded a few times. This sequence joins TRBV24-1 and TRBJ2-2, with 10 bases identical to TRBD1. Germline CDR1 reads KGHDR; CDR2 reads SFDVKD. After removal of 3 bases from V and 7 bases from J, the junction contained 7 bases not matched to a gene. The CDR3 is 16 residues long. In nucleotides, the CDR3 is TGTGCCACCAGTGATGCCGGGACAGGGGTGTACGGGGAGCTGTTTTTT. The encoded protein is CATSDAGTGVYGELFF.

This clonotype appeared a few times. As DNA, the CDR3 is TGCAGTGCTAGTCCTTTCGGGAGGGCGGAGGAGACCCAGTACTTC. Encoded protein: CSASPFGRAEETQYF. V is TRBV20-1 and J is TRBJ2-5; TRBD2 agrees at 8 bases. The CDR3 spans 15 residues. CDR1 is DFQATT and CDR2 is SNEGSKA in the germline V gene (reference sequence). Losses at the gene ends were 3 bases for V and 5 bases for J; bases not matched to a gene: 11.

The chain employs TRBV12-5 and TRBJ2-1, with D possibly TRBD2 on 6 matching bases. The CDR3 is 14 residues long. Germline V gene data show CDR1 as LGHNT and CDR2 as FRNRAP. V lost 5 bases to trimming and J lost 7 bases, with 15 bases between them. The CDR3 reads CASGLGLTENEQFF. The CDR3 DNA sequence: TGTGCTAGTGGTCTCGGACTAACAGAAAATGAGCAGTTCTTC.

The chain has TRBV24-1 and TRBJ2-1, with 7 positions matching TRBD1. The V gene's germline CDR1 is KGHDR and CDR2 SFDVKD. The CDR3 has 11 residues. The trim removed 7 bases at V and 8 bases at J, leaving 1 base unmatched. As DNA, the CDR3 is TGTGCCACCAGGACAGGGCATGAGCAGTTCTTC. As protein: CATRTGHEQFF.

This clonotype was seen a few times. This chain links TRBV12-3 or TRBV12-4 with TRBJ1-2; D is undetermined. Between the trimmed V and J ends, which lost 6 bases and 7 bases, there was a span of 15 bases. CDR3 length: 13 residues. The CDR3 DNA follows: TGTGCCAGCAGGAATATAGGGCGTGGTGGCTACACCTTC. Protein sequence: CASRNIGRGGYTF.

This clonotype was counted a few times. V gene TRBV29-1 combines with J gene TRBJ2-6; TRBD1 or TRBD2 may be the D gene (6 bases each). Trimming stripped 6 bases from V and 1 base from J, with 16 bases between. The germline gives CDR1 SQVTM, CDR2 ANQGSEA. CDR3 size: 16 residues. DNA for the CDR3: TGCAGCGTATCCGACCGAGGGGGGTCTGGGGCCAACGTCCTGACTTTC. As protein: CSVSDRGGSGANVLTF.

This clonotype has just a few counts. The chain is built from TRBV11-2 and TRBJ2-7; D not certain. Germline V gives CDR1 SGHAT, CDR2 FQNNGV. The CDR3 totals 15 residues. Trimming removed 4 bases from V and 6 bases from J, with 19 bases in between. The CDR3 DNA reads TGTGCCAGCAGCTCCTTCCGAGCCTCCTCTGGCGAGCAGTACTTC. This codes for CASSSFRASSGEQYF.

This clonotype was seen a handful of times. This chain connects TRBV12-3 or TRBV12-4 to TRBJ2-3; 9 bases are a match to TRBD2. V gave up 6 bases and J gave up 5 bases; unmatched junction bases: 6. This CDR3 spans 14 amino acids. The CDR3 spells CASRPAGGGDTQYF. CDR3 in DNA: TGTGCCAGCAGACCCGCGGGGGGGGGAGATACGCAGTATTTT.

This chain links TRBV20-1 with TRBJ1-3; no definite D call. Germline-derived CDR1 and CDR2 are DFQATT and SNEGSKA (reference sequence). V lost 4 bases, J lost 0 bases, and 4 bases lay in between. The length of the CDR3 is 12 residues. CDR3 DNA: TGCAGTGCTACAACCTCTGGAAACACCATATATTTT. Encoded protein: CSATTSGNTIYF.

This sequence joins TRBV5-6 and TRBJ1-1, with D uncertain. CDR1 and CDR2 from the germline V gene are SGHDT and YYEEEE. V dropped 4 bases and J dropped 10 bases, with 14 bases sitting between them. This CDR3 has 12 residues. In nucleotides, the CDR3 is TGTGCCAGCAGCCTACGTCAGATTGGAGCTTTCTTT. This sequence encodes CASSLRQIGAFF.

This chain links TRBV6-1 with TRBJ2-5, with D possibly TRBD1 on 7 matching bases. CDR1 is MNHNS, CDR2 SASEGT, per germline. The CDR3 has 14 residues. Trimming removed 6 bases at V and 5 bases at J, with 16 bases between. CDR3 coding DNA: TGTGCCAGCAGGCGGGACAGCCTTAGGGAGACCCAGTACTTC. It encodes CASRRDSLRETQYF.

This sequence joins TRBV7-6 and TRBJ2-1, with TRBD1 matching over 7 bases. Germline assignment: CDR1 SGHVS and CDR2 FNYEAQ. Germline trimming cut 5 bases from V and 6 bases from J; bases unmatched to any gene: 10. The CDR3 is made up of 15 amino acids. CDR3 nucleotides: TGTGCCAGCAGCCCTCTGGCCCCAGGGGGCAATGAGCAGTTCTTC. It yields the protein CASSPLAPGGNEQFF.

This clonotype was seen more than once but under ten times. The gene calls are TRBV7-8 and TRBJ2-5, with TRBD1 identical over 10 bases. CDR1 SGHVS and CDR2 FQNEAQ come from the germline V gene. This CDR3 contains 16 residues. J was trimmed by 1 base and V by 5 bases; bases with no gene match: 7. DNA of the CDR3: TGTGCCAGCAGCCCTCAGACAGGGGGCCGCCAAGAGACCCAGTACTTC. It translates to CASSPQTGGRQETQYF.

This clonotype has more than one count but fewer than ten. This chain connects TRBV2 to TRBJ2-5; tentatively, D is TRBD1 or TRBD2 (6 bases each). This CDR3 is built from 18 residues. Trimming took 3 bases from V and 1 from J, leaving 21 bases between them. The V gene's germline CDR1 is SNHLY and CDR2 FYNNEI. The DNA for the CDR3 is TGTGCCAGCAGTGACGGGGGCCGAAGCTCGACAGGCCAAGAGACCCAGTACTTC. It specifies CASSDGGRSSTGQETQYF.

This clonotype has more than one count but fewer than ten. The chain joins TRBV29-1 to TRBJ1-1; no firm D call. Germline values: CDR1 SQVTM, CDR2 ANQGSEA. The CDR3 is made up of 12 amino acids. Between the trimmed V and J ends, which lost 7 bases and 7 bases, there was a span of 16 bases. The CDR3, as DNA: TGCAGCGCGCTCAGAACGGCTCGTGAAGCTTTCTTT. Residues: CSALRTAREAFF.